This TCR beta chain was sequenced in a study of T cells in Graves' hyperthyroidism and ophthalmopathy. Study summary: Upon initial diagnosis and before any treatment, peripheral blood was collected.

CDR3 size: 19 residues. The V gene end was trimmed by 6 bases and the J gene end by 0 bases; junction bases not matched to a gene: 15. CDR1 and CDR2 from the germline V gene are SEHNR and FQNEAQ (reference sequence). The patients, who ranged from 18 to 65 in age, presented with newly diagnosed hyperthyroidism lasting under 2 months. A patient was excluded if there was uncontrolled infection, other autoimmune disease, pregnancy or lactation. The PBMCs were sourced from fresh peripheral blood (about 9.6 ml). This clonotype has just a few counts. TCR beta CDR3 regions were amplified from RNA transcripts. Researchers ran a first-round RT-PCR on the TCR CDR3 using the HTBI primer set. TCRdb analysed the multiplex PCR reads with MiXCR anew, one entry per CDR3 protein. The data hold 500,000 to 700,000 distinct CDR3 sequences, with approximately 15% observed a single time.

The receptor was isolated from a woman between 18 and 30 years old with Graves' hyperthyroidism. The specimen was blood. The chain links TRBV7-9 to TRBJ2-1, with TRBD2 matching over 9 bases. The CDR3 loop reads CASSYPSGGRKSSYNEQFF. The CDR3 coding sequence is TGTGCCAGCAGTTACCCAAGCGGGGGGCGAAAAAGCTCCTACAATGAGCAGTTCTTC.